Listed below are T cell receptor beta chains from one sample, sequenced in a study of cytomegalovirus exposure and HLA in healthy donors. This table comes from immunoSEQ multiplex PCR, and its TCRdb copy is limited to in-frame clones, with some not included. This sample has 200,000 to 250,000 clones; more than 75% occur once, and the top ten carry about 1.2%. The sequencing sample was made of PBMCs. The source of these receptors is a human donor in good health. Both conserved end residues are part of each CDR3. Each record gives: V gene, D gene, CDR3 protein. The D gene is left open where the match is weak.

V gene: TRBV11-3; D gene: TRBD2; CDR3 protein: CASSRGASGTDEQFF
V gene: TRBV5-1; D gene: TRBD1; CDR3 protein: CASSKDRGMNTEAFF
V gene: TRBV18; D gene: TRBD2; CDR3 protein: CASSQDRTRFYEQYF
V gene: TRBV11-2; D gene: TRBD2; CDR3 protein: CASSSLAGGPYNEQFF
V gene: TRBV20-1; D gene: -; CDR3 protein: CSAERRDEQFF
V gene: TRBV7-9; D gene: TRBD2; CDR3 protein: CASSASSGRGVENEQFF
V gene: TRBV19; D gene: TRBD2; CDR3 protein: CASSPRFSSGSHEQYF
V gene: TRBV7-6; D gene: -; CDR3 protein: CASTSGSADNEQFF
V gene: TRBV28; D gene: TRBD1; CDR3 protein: CASLGQGEARVYTF
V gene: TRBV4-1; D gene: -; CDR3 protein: CASSHTGKLETQYF
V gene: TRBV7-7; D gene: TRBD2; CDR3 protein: CASSLALAGPVGETQYF
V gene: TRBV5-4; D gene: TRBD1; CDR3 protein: CASSWQGAGTNEKLFF